This TCR beta chain is from a study of blood T cell repertoires in COVID-19. The overall study: There were acute and convalescent COVID-19 samples, and they came from the United States, Italy and Spain. PBMCs, B-cell-depleted T cells, or T cells provided the cDNA or gDNA that made up the material.

The CDR3 length is 12 residues. Germline CDR1 and CDR2: SNHLY and FYNNEI. Original methodology: The authors estimated nucleated cell counts from reference gene primer amplification. Profiling relied on immunoSEQ multiplex PCR, and the TCRdb table lists in-frame clones only, not all of them. V, J and clone size derive from that table, while D and trimming were established from the DNA sequence. This sample has 260,000 or so clones; 88% occur once, and the top ten carry roughly 9.1%. The receptor comes from a man between 18 and 35 years old with active or convalescent COVID-19. Sequenced sample: peripheral blood. The chain uses TRBV2 and TRBJ1-1, with D possibly matching TRBD1 (6 bases). The DNA for the CDR3 is TGTGGAAAGCAGGGGACCAACACTGAAGCTTTCTTT. This gives the protein CGKQGTNTEAFF.